The clone carrying this T cell receptor (beta chain) was recorded once. This sample is part of a study of CD8 T cells in Susac syndrome. The length of the CDR3 is 13 residues. V dropped 7 bases and J dropped 5 bases, with 14 bases sitting between them. Reverse transcription used roughly 0.45 to 1 ug RNA and random hexamers. By means of immunoSEQ multiplex PCR, TCR beta CDR3 spanning 54 Vbeta and 13 Jbeta underwent amplification. TCRdb re-analysed the immunoSEQ multiplex PCR reads in MiXCR, keeping a single row per CDR3 protein. The sample has about 90,000 distinct CDR3 sequences; approximately 96% are singletons. Sequencing of TCR beta drew on CD8+ and CD4+ T cells from blood.

The receptor was isolated from a human donor with Susac syndrome. Sample: CD8+ T cells from PBMCs. This chain joins TRBV12-3 or TRBV12-4 and TRBJ2-5, with a possible D match to TRBD1 (5 bases). The CDR3 is CASTTGARETQYF. CDR3 DNA sequence: TGTGCCAGCACTACTGGGGCACGGGAGACCCAGTACTTC.